A selection of T cell receptor beta chains follows, all from one sample in a study of Graves' ophthalmopathy and Graves' hyperthyroidism. TCRdb re-analysed the multiplex PCR reads in MiXCR, keeping a single row per CDR3 protein. The data hold around 1.1 million distinct CDR3 sequences, with 35% to 40% observed a single time. Sequences were obtained from peripheral blood or thyroid tissue (not recorded which). Every receptor here comes from an adult man with Graves' hyperthyroidism. The CDR3 runs from the conserved cysteine through the conserved F or W. A D gene is named only where the DNA matches it firmly. Clone size is given for some rows only: seen once, a few or many times, or a class if the clone is expanded.

J: TRBJ1-6
length: 18
D: .
size: .
V: TRBV20-1
CDR3: CSATLPDAPSSYNSPLHF
DNA: TGCAGTGCTACCCTCCCGGACGCACCCAGCTCCTATAATTCACCCCTCCACTTT

J: TRBJ2-7
length: 12
D: .
size: few
V: TRBV14
CDR3: CASMGSNYEQYF
DNA: TGTGCCAGCATGGGCAGCAATTACGAGCAGTACTTC

J: TRBJ2-7
length: 17
D: TRBD2
size: many
V: TRBV10-3
CDR3: CAISGTSGRGVSYEQYF
DNA: TGTGCCATCAGTGGGACTAGCGGGAGAGGGGTATCCTACGAGCAGTACTTC

J: TRBJ1-6
length: 21
D: .
size: .
V: TRBV25-1
CDR3: CASSSLGTWAPESSYNSPLHF
DNA: TGTGCCAGCAGTTCTTTAGGGACCTGGGCCCCGGAGAGCTCCTATAATTCACCCCTCCACTTT

J: TRBJ1-6
length: 15
D: .
size: .
V: TRBV27
CDR3: CASSLRIRGDSPLHF
DNA: TGTGCCAGCAGTTTACGGATAAGGGGAGATTCACCCCTCCACTTT

J: TRBJ2-7
length: 16
D: .
size: .
V: TRBV12-3/TRBV12-4
CDR3: CASSLDGDPPRDEQYF
DNA: TGTGCCAGCAGTCTGGACGGCGATCCTCCGAGGGACGAGCAGTACTTC

J: TRBJ2-7
length: 12
D: .
size: many
V: TRBV7-9
CDR3: CASSQGLYEQYF
DNA: TGTGCCAGCAGCCAAGGACTTTACGAGCAGTACTTC

J: TRBJ1-1
length: 13
D: .
size: few
V: TRBV19
CDR3: CASSIALNTEAFF
DNA: TGTGCCAGTAGTATAGCGTTGAACACTGAAGCTTTCTTT

J: TRBJ2-1
length: 13
D: TRBD2
size: .
V: TRBV7-8
CDR3: CALGTSGRDEQFF
DNA: TGTGCCCTCGGGACTAGCGGAAGGGATGAGCAGTTCTTC

J: TRBJ1-1
length: 14
D: .
size: few
V: TRBV10-3
CDR3: CAISVGTIGTEAFF
DNA: TGTGCCATCAGTGTAGGTACTATAGGCACTGAAGCTTTCTTT

J: TRBJ2-7
length: 12
D: .
size: many
V: TRBV15
CDR3: CATSRVGYEQYF
DNA: TGTGCCACCAGCAGAGTGGGTTACGAGCAGTACTTC

J: TRBJ2-6
length: 17
D: .
size: many
V: TRBV19
CDR3: CASSIWGKPSGANVLTF
DNA: TGTGCCAGTAGTATATGGGGGAAACCATCTGGGGCCAACGTCCTGACTTTC

J: TRBJ2-7
length: 13
D: .
size: many
V: TRBV7-8
CDR3: CASGHGPTYEQYF
DNA: TGTGCCAGCGGGCACGGTCCGACCTACGAGCAGTACTTC

J: TRBJ2-2
length: 15
D: .
size: few
V: TRBV12-3/TRBV12-4
CDR3: CASSPWGVGDGELFF
DNA: TGTGCCAGCAGCCCATGGGGGGTTGGGGACGGGGAGCTGTTTTTT

J: TRBJ2-6
length: 17
D: .
size: many
V: TRBV6-6
CDR3: CASRIGQISSGANVLTF
DNA: TGTGCCAGCAGAATCGGACAAATCAGTTCTGGGGCCAACGTCCTGACTTTC

J: TRBJ2-7
length: 14
D: TRBD1
size: .
V: TRBV11-1
CDR3: CASSWAGGLYEQYF
DNA: TGTGCCAGCAGCTGGGCAGGGGGCCTGTACGAGCAGTACTTC

J: TRBJ1-5
length: 13
D: .
size: many
V: TRBV10-3
CDR3: CAISDGANQPQHF
DNA: TGTGCCATCAGTGACGGGGCAAATCAGCCCCAGCATTTT

J: TRBJ1-2
length: 13
D: .
size: many
V: TRBV13
CDR3: CASSLYGVYGYTF
DNA: TGTGCCAGCAGCTTGTATGGGGTGTATGGCTACACCTTC

J: TRBJ2-5
length: 14
D: TRBD1
size: .
V: TRBV29-1
CDR3: CSVGWDRGRETQYF
DNA: TGCAGCGTGGGGTGGGACAGGGGGCGGGAGACCCAGTACTTC

J: TRBJ2-7
length: 14
D: TRBD2
size: many
V: TRBV29-1
CDR3: CSVEDLAGGNEQYF
DNA: TGCAGCGTTGAAGATCTCGCGGGAGGGAACGAGCAGTACTTC

J: TRBJ1-1
length: 14
D: .
size: many
V: TRBV7-2
CDR3: CASSLEQGRTEAFF
DNA: TGTGCCAGCAGCTTAGAGCAGGGGCGCACTGAAGCTTTCTTT

J: TRBJ2-5
length: 15
D: .
size: .
V: TRBV7-9
CDR3: CASTTLQGGQETQYF
DNA: TGTGCCAGCACGACATTACAGGGGGGGCAAGAGACCCAGTACTTC

J: TRBJ2-2
length: 13
D: .
size: many
V: TRBV5-1
CDR3: CASSFVAAGELFF
DNA: TGCGCCAGCAGTTTCGTTGCGGCCGGGGAGCTGTTTTTT

J: TRBJ1-1
length: 15
D: TRBD1
size: .
V: TRBV19
CDR3: CASSSGQGRGTEAFF
DNA: TGTGCCAGTAGTTCGGGACAGGGACGGGGTACTGAAGCTTTCTTT

J: TRBJ1-3
length: 12
D: .
size: .
V: TRBV30
CDR3: CAWSVQGNTIYF
DNA: TGTGCCTGGAGTGTTCAGGGCAACACCATATATTTT